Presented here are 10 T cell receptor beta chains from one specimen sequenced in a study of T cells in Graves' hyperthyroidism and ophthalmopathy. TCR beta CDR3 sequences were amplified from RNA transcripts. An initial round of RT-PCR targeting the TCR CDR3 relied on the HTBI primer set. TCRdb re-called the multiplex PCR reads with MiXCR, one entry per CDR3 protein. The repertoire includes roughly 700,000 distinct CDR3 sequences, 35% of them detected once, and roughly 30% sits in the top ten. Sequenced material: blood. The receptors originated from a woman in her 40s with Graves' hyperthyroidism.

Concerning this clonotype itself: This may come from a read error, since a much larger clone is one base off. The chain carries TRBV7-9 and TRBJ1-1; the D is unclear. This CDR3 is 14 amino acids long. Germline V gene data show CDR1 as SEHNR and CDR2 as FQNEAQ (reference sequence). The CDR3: CASSFGSLNTETFF. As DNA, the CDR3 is TGTGCCAGCAGCTTCGGCAGCCTGAACACTGAAACTTTCTTT.

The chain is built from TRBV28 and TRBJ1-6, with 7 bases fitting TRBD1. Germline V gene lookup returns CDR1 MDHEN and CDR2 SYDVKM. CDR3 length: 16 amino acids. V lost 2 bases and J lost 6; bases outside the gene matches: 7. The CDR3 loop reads CASSLRYRDSNSPLHF. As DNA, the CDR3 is TGTGCCAGCAGTTTACGTTATAGGGACAGTAATTCACCCCTCCACTTT.

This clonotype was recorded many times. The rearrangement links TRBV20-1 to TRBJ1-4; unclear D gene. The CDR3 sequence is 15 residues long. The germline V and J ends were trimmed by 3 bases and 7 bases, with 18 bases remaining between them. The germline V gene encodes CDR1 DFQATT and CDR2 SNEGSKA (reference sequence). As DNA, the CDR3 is TGCAGTGCTAGCTACCTCCCTGAGTCGGGTGAAAAACTGTTTTTT. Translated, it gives CSASYLPESGEKLFF.

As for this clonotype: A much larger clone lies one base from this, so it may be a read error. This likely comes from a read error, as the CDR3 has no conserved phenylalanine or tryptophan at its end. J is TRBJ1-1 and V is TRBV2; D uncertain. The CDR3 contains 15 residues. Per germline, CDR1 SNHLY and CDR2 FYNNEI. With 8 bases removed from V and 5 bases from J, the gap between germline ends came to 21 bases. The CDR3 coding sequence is TGTGCCAGCGACCCGAACGCGTTAGAGTTAACTGAAGCTTTCCTT. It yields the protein CASDPNALELTEAFL.

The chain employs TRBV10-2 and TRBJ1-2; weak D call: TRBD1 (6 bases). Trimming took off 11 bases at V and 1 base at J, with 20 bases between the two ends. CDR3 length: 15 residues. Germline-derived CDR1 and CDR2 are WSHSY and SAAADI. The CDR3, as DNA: TGCGCCTGCCGGAGGGGGGAGGTGATTAACTATGGCTACACCTTC. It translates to CACRRGEVINYGYTF.

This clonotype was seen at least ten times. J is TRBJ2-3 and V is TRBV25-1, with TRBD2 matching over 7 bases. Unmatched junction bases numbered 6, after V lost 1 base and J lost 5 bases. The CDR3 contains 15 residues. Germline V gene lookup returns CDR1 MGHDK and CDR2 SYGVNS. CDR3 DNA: TGTGCCAGCAGTGAATCAGCGGGAAACTTAGATACGCAGTATTTT. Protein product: CASSESAGNLDTQYF. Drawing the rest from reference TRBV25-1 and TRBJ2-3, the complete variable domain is EADIYQTPRYLVIGTGKKITLECSQTMGHDKMYWYQQDPGMELHLIHYSYGVNSTEKGDLSSESTVSRIRTEHFPLTLESARPSHTSQYLCASSESAGNLDTQYFGPGTRLTVL.

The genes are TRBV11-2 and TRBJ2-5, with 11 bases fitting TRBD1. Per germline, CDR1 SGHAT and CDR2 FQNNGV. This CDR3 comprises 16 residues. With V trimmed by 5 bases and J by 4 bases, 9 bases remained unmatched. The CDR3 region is CASSHISGTGGETQYF. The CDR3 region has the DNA TGTGCCAGCAGCCACATTAGCGGGACAGGGGGAGAGACCCAGTACTTC.

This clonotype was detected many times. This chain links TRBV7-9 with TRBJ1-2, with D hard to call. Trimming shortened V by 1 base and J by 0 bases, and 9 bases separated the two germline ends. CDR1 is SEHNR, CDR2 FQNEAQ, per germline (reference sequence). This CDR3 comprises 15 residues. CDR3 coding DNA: TGTGCCAGCAGCTTAGTGGCGCTAACTAACTATGGCTACACCTTC. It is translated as CASSLVALTNYGYTF. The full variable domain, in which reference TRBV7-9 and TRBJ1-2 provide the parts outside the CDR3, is DTGVSQNPRHKITKRGQNVTFRCDPISEHNRLYWYRQTLGQGPEFLTYFQNEAQLEKSRLLSDRFSAERPKGSFSTLEIQRTEQGDSAMYLCASSLVALTNYGYTFGSGTRLTVV.

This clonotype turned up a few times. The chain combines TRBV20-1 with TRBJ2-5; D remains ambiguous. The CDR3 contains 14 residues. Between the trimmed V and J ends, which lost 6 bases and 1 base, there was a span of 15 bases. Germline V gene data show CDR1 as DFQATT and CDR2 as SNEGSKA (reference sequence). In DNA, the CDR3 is TGCAGTGCCCCGCCTTTGAAGGCCCAAGAGACCCAGTACTTC. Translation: CSAPPLKAQETQYF.

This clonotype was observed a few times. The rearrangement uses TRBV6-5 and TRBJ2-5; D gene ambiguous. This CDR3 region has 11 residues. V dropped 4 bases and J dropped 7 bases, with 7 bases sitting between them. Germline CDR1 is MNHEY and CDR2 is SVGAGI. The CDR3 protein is CASSFVATQYF. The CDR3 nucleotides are TGTGCCAGCAGTTTTGTTGCGACCCAGTACTTC.